This T cell receptor (beta chain) stems from a study of control samples from healthy donors and cancer patients. Assay: immunoSEQ multiplex PCR; the TCRdb copy retains only in-frame clones and omits some. The sample has tens of thousands of clones, 94% seen once. This CDR3 region has 13 residues. The germline CDR1 and CDR2 sequences are SQVTM and ANQGSEA. Trimming shortened V by 4 bases and J by 1 base, and 8 bases separated the two germline ends. The gene calls are TRBV29-1 and TRBJ2-4, with D tentatively TRBD2 (6 bases). The sequenced material came from blood. The source is a woman in her 30s in good health. CDR3 sequence reads: CSVAGRAKNIQYF. The CDR3 bases are TGCAGCGTTGCGGGGAGGGCCAAAAACATTCAGTACTTC.